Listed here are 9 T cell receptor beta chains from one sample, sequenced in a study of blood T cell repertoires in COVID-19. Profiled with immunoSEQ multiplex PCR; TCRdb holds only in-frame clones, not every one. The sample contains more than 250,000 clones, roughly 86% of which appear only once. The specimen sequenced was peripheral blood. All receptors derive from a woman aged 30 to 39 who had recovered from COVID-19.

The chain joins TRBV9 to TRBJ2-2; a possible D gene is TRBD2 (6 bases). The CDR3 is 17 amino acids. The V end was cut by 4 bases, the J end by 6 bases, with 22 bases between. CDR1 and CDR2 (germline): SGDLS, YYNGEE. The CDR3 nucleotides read TGTGCCAGCAGCCCCAGGCCCGGGGGTGAGGATTCCGGGGAGCTGTTTTTT. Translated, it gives CASSPRPGGEDSGELFF.

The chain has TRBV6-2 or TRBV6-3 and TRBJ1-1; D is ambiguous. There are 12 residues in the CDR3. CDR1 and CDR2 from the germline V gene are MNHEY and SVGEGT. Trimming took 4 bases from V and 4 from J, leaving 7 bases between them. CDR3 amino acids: CASSLTATEAFF. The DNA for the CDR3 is TGTGCCAGCAGTTTAACAGCCACTGAAGCTTTCTTT.

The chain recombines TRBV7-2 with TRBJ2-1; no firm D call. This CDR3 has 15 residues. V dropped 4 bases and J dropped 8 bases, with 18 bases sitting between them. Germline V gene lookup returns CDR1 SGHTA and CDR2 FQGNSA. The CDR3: CASSSPQLLVDEQFF. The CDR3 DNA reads TGTGCCAGCAGCTCCCCCCAACTCCTAGTCGATGAGCAGTTCTTC.

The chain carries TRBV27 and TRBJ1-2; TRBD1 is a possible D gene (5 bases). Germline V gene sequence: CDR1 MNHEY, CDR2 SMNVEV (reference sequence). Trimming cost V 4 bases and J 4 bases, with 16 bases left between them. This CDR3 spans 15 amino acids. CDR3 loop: CASSSSSTAIYGYTF. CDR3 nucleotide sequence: TGTGCCAGCAGTTCCTCATCGACAGCCATCTATGGCTACACCTTC.

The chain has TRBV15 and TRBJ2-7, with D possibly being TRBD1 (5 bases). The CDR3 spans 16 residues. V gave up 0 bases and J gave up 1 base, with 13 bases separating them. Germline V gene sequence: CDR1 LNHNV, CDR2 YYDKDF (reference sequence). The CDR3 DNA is TGTGCCACCAGCAGAGAAGAACCAGGGAAGTCCTACGAGCAGTACTTC. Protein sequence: CATSREEPGKSYEQYF.

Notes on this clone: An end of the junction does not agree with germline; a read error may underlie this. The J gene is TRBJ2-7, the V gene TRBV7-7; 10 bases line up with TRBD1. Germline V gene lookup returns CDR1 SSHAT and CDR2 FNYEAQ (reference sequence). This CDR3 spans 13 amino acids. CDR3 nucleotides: TGTGCTAGCAGCCAAGTAGGACAGGGGGTGCAGTACTTC. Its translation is CASSQVGQGVQYF.

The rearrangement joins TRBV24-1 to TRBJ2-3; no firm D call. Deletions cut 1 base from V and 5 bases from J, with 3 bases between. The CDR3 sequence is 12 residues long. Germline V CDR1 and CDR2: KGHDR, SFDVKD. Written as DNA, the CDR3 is TGTGCCACCAGTGATTTACAAGATACGCAGTATTTT. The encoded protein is CATSDLQDTQYF.

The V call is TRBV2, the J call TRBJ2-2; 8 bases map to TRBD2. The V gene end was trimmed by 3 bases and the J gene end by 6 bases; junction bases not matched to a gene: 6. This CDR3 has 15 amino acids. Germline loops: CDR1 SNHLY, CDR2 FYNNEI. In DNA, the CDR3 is TGTGCCAGCAGTGATGGGACTAGACCACCCGGGGAGCTGTTTTTT. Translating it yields CASSDGTRPPGELFF. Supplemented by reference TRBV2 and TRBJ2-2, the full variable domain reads EPEVTQTPSHQVTQMGQEVILRCVPISNHLYFYWYRQILGQKVEFLVSFYNNEISEKSEIFDDQFSVERPDGSNFTLKIRSTKLEDSAMYFCASSDGTRPPGELFFGEGSRLTVL.

The CDR3 DNA follows: TGTGCCAGTAGTACCGGCAGGGGTGTCGGGGCCAACGTCCTGACTTTC. Residues: CASSTGRGVGANVLTF. The chain carries TRBV19 and TRBJ2-6; possibly TRBD1 for D (6 bases). The V and J ends lost 4 bases and 4 bases respectively, with 14 bases between them. The CDR3 sequence is 16 residues long. Looked up from germline, CDR1 is LNHDA and CDR2 is SQIVND (reference sequence).